This is a list of T cell receptor beta chains from one sample in a study of blood T cells in healthy people across ages. TCRdb fed the 5' RACE reads into MiXCR, producing one record per CDR3 protein. The table has 650,000 to 1,000,000 distinct CDR3 sequences, roughly 40% seen once. Sequences were obtained from blood. The receptors here all came from a man aged 18 to 29 in good health. The CDR3 runs from the conserved cysteine through the conserved F or W.

v_call	cdr3_aa
TRBV5-1	CASSAAGGENTQYF
TRBV12-3/TRBV12-4	CAGRRSGNTIYF
TRBV9	CASSASGTDPNEQFF
TRBV9	CASSVVGGAETQYF
TRBV12-3/TRBV12-4	CASSRTSPYGYTF
TRBV4-1	CASRKESTRGNNEQFF
TRBV19	CASSIAGGHPDTQYF
TRBV4-3	CASSQAGGTIPQYYGYTF
TRBV6-2/TRBV6-3	CASSKDNSGANVLTF
TRBV25-1	CASSERVDYGYTF
TRBV14	CASSPRQGYEKLFF
TRBV5-1	CASSSGTDIGETQYF
TRBV2	CASRDSASTDTQYF
TRBV7-2	CASSLGATSNYGYTF
TRBV9	CASSVEASQETQYF
TRBV4-3	CAGSPQRNTEAFF
TRBV20-1	CSAPGTSGSVETQYF
TRBV4-1	CASSQGSGLNYGYTF
TRBV2	CASSTGTGGYIQYF
TRBV20-1	CSAPGRRMNTEAFF
TRBV9	CASSVGLGNEQFF
TRBV3-1	CASSPPGTRNTEAFF
TRBV12-3/TRBV12-4	CASNLGGGSYNEQFF
TRBV10-3	CAISETTGDGQYF
TRBV5-5	CASSSTLQVAEAFF
TRBV20-1	CSAGLDGADTQYF
TRBV25-1	CASSEGRNEQYF
TRBV19	CASSMGGVPAEAFF
TRBV5-1	CASSLTSGGPYEQYF
TRBV20-1	CSAKDSLNTEAFF
TRBV20-1	CSARDRGPPYGYTF
TRBV6-2/TRBV6-3	CASSYRDRPSSYEQYF
TRBV20-1	CSASPRGTPYQETQYF
TRBV4-1	CASSRPGLAHEQYF
TRBV12-3/TRBV12-4	CASSSYPGVHEKLFF
TRBV3-1	CASSQGGPEQPQHF
TRBV12-3/TRBV12-4	CASRGAPGTGNYEQYF
TRBV7-3	CASSLGSQLAKNIQYF
TRBV29-1	CSVETRVQQYF
TRBV2	CASSVQVTGELFF